The next 32 T cell receptor beta chains were all read from a single sample in a study of cytomegalovirus exposure and HLA in healthy donors. Use of 60 Vbeta and 13 Jbeta primers characterized the PCR. The assay was immunoSEQ multiplex PCR, and TCRdb's table has in-frame clones only and misses some. The sample gives 200,000 to 250,000 clones, about 75% of which show up once; roughly 1.9% is in the top ten. The source material was PBMCs. The source of these receptors is a woman aged 30 to 39 in good health and CMV-seronegative.

The chain has TRBV2 and TRBJ1-1, with D tentatively TRBD1 (5 bases). The CDR3 spans 16 residues. Germline assignment: CDR1 SNHLY and CDR2 FYNNEI. Trimming took 1 base from V and 8 from J, leaving 20 bases between them. CDR3: CASSEVQVQSGREAFF. CDR3 nucleotides: TGTGCCAGCAGTGAAGTACAGGTCCAATCCGGAAGGGAAGCTTTCTTT.

V gene TRBV7-9 combines with J gene TRBJ1-4; no reliable D call. The V end lost 3 bases, the J end lost 5 bases, and 10 bases lay between the germline ends. Germline V gives CDR1 SEHNR, CDR2 FQNEAQ (reference sequence). CDR3 length equals 14 residues. The CDR3 DNA reads as TGTGCCAGCAGCTTGTTGAGTAGAAATGAAAAACTGTTTTTT. Protein sequence: CASSLLSRNEKLFF.

This chain joins TRBV6-1 and TRBJ2-7, with 10 positions matching TRBD2. This CDR3 is 15 amino acids long. The ends lost 5 bases at V and 2 bases at J; junction bases unmatched: 6. Germline CDR1 is MNHNS and CDR2 is SASEGT. In nucleotides, the CDR3 is TGTGCCAGCAGTATCAGCGGGGGGGCAACCTACGAGCAGTACTTC. This gives the protein CASSISGGATYEQYF.

This clone was seen only a few times. V usage is TRBV30 and J usage is TRBJ1-2; D gene uncertain. CDR3 size: 12 residues. Germline V gene sequence: CDR1 GTSNPN, CDR2 SVGIG (reference sequence). V lost 4 bases and J 0 bases, leaving 6 bases between the germline ends. For the CDR3, the DNA is TGTGCCTGGACCGCGGCTAACTATGGCTACACCTTC. Translation gives CAWTAANYGYTF.

The V call is TRBV10-3, the J call TRBJ2-7; 9 bases line up with TRBD1. Per germline, CDR1 ENHRY and CDR2 SYGVKD. The V and J ends lost 6 bases and 5 bases, in that order; junction bases with no gene match: 14. This CDR3 contains 16 residues. CDR3 bases: TGTGCCATCAGCGATGGGGACAGGGCCCTCGAGGACGAGCAGTACTTC. Translating it yields CAISDGDRALEDEQYF.

The chain carries TRBV2 and TRBJ2-7; 14 bases map to TRBD2. Germline-derived CDR1 and CDR2 are SNHLY and FYNNEI. The CDR3 covers 16 residues. After removal of 4 bases from V and 6 bases from J, the junction contained 8 bases not matched to a gene. CDR3 loop: CASSGGRGLAGVEQYF. The CDR3 DNA is TGTGCCAGCAGTGGGGGTCGGGGACTAGCGGGAGTCGAGCAGTACTTC.

To note about this clone: A junction end diverges from the germline sequence, so it may reflect a read error. This chain joins TRBV7-9 and TRBJ1-1; D is uncertain. This CDR3 is 15 amino acids long. Germline CDR1 reads SEHNR; CDR2 reads FQNEAQ (reference sequence). CDR3 residues: CSSSHPNMPELKAFF. The CDR3 region has the DNA TGTTCCAGCAGCCACCCGAATATGCCGGAGTTAAAAGCTTTCTTT.

The chain couples TRBV10-1 to TRBJ2-3; D remains ambiguous. The CDR3 spans 16 residues. V was trimmed by 2 bases and J by 2 bases, leaving 14 bases between them. The germline V gene encodes CDR1 WNHNN and CDR2 SYGVQD (reference sequence). The CDR3 spells CASSESLATSTDTQYF. DNA for the CDR3: TGCGCCAGCAGTGAGAGTCTTGCGACTTCCACAGATACGCAGTATTTT.

V and J are TRBV11-3 and TRBJ2-1; D is undetermined. The CDR3 totals 15 residues. V was trimmed by 5 bases and J by 4 bases, leaving 15 bases between them. In germline, CDR1 is SGHNT, CDR2 YENEEA. This chain's CDR3 is CASSPYLELYNEQFF. The CDR3 nucleotides read TGTGCCAGCAGCCCCTATTTGGAACTATACAATGAGCAGTTCTTC. Full variable domain (rest looked up from reference TRBV11-3 and TRBJ2-1): EAGVVQSPRYKIIEKKQPVAFWCNPISGHNTLYWYLQNLGQGPELLIRYENEEAVDDSQLPKDRFSAERLKGVDSTLKIQPAELGDSAVYLCASSPYLELYNEQFFGPGTRLTVL.

A few counts support this clone. This rearrangement joins TRBV7-9 to TRBJ2-1, with no clear D. Looked up from germline, CDR1 is SEHNR and CDR2 is FQNEAQ (reference sequence). The V and J ends lost 5 bases and 7 bases respectively, with 6 bases between them. The CDR3 sequence is 11 residues long. CDR3 coding DNA: TGTGCCAGCAGCCCAGCGAATGAGCAGTTCTTC. This encodes CASSPANEQFF. Full variable domain (missing parts from reference TRBV7-9 and TRBJ2-1): DTGVSQNPRHKITKRGQNVTFRCDPISEHNRLYWYRQTLGQGPEFLTYFQNEAQLEKSRLLSDRFSAERPKGSFSTLEIQRTEQGDSAMYLCASSPANEQFFGPGTRLTVL.

This chain uses TRBV27 with TRBJ1-1; 9 nucleotides agree with TRBD1. Trimming took 8 bases from V and 5 from J; bases not matched to a gene: 9. The CDR3 runs 14 residues. Germline V gives CDR1 MNHEY, CDR2 SMNVEV (reference sequence). The CDR3 is CASGPTGGFTEAFF. In DNA form, the CDR3 reads TGTGCCAGCGGGCCAACAGGGGGCTTTACTGAAGCTTTCTTT.

V and J are TRBV4-1 and TRBJ2-7, with 11 bases matching TRBD1. The germline V gene has CDR1 MGHRA and CDR2 YSYEKL. CDR3 size: 16 residues. V shed 3 bases and J 2 bases; nucleotides not matched to a gene: 6. CDR3 nucleotides: TGCGCCAGCAGCCAGGGACCGGGACAGGGGGCCTACGAGCAGTACTTC. Residues: CASSQGPGQGAYEQYF.

The gene calls are TRBV4-2 and TRBJ1-5; D is unclear. Germline-derived CDR1 and CDR2 are LGHNA and YNFKEQ. The CDR3 is 17 amino acids. Between the trimmed V and J ends, which lost 1 base and 0 bases, there was a span of 13 bases. The CDR3 loop is CASSQALREGSNQPQHF. CDR3 DNA: TGTGCCAGCAGCCAAGCCTTACGGGAGGGTAGCAATCAGCCCCAGCATTTT.

The chain has TRBV10-3 and TRBJ2-7, with 7 bases that match TRBD1. The CDR3 totals 14 residues. Germline CDR1 ENHRY, CDR2 SYGVKD. The J segment lost 0 bases and the V segment lost 4 bases, leaving 3 bases of the junction unmatched. The CDR3 sequence: CAISVAGGSYEQYF. For the CDR3, the DNA is TGTGCCATCAGTGTCGCAGGGGGCTCCTACGAGCAGTACTTC.

V is TRBV10-3 and J is TRBJ1-6, with D perhaps TRBD1 (5 bases). V was cut by 3 bases and J by 6 bases, with 9 bases left in between. In germline, CDR1 is ENHRY, CDR2 SYGVKD. The CDR3 loop spans 14 amino acids. The CDR3 region is CAISEQAGNSPLHF. The CDR3 coding sequence is TGTGCCATCAGTGAACAGGCTGGTAATTCACCCCTCCACTTT.

This clone was found once. This rearrangement joins TRBV29-1 to TRBJ1-2, with D hard to call. V dropped 4 bases and J dropped 8 bases, with 17 bases sitting between them. The CDR3 sequence is 13 residues long. CDR1 and CDR2 from the germline V gene are SQVTM and ANQGSEA. In nucleotides, the CDR3 is TGCAGCGTTGCCCCTCGAGCAGGAGGGGGCTACACCTTC. It encodes CSVAPRAGGGYTF.

J is TRBJ1-2 and V is TRBV19; TRBD1 aligns across 8 bases. The length of the CDR3 is 14 residues. Germline assignment: CDR1 LNHDA and CDR2 SQIVND (reference sequence). With 7 bases clipped from V and 4 bases from J, the junction kept 8 bases outside the gene matches. CDR3 loop: CASNLGTGVYGYTF. The CDR3 bases are TGTGCCAGTAATCTAGGGACAGGCGTCTATGGCTACACCTTC.

The chain uses TRBV5-1 and TRBJ1-1, with 7 positions matching TRBD1. The junction had 8 bases not matched to a gene; V was cut back by 5 bases and J by 1 base. CDR1 and CDR2 from the germline V gene are SGHRS and YFSETQ. The length of the CDR3 is 15 residues. The CDR3 DNA follows: TGCGCCAGCAGAGGGTCCGGGACAGCGAACACTGAAGCTTTCTTT. This translates into CASRGSGTANTEAFF.

This chain links TRBV7-9 with TRBJ2-3, with D possibly TRBD1 on 6 matching bases. Germline V lookup: CDR1 SEHNR, CDR2 FQNEAQ (reference sequence). V was shortened by 1 base and J by 1 base, with 9 bases between the two germline ends. The CDR3 length is 15 residues. CDR3 DNA: TGTGCCAGCAGCTTAGACAGGGCCCGCACAGATACGCAGTATTTT. It encodes CASSLDRARTDTQYF.

The chain employs TRBV5-1 and TRBJ1-2; the D gene is possibly TRBD1 (6 bases). The CDR3 contains 14 residues. Germline V gene lookup returns CDR1 SGHRS and CDR2 YFSETQ. Trimming shortened V by 2 bases and J by 7 bases, and 15 bases separated the two germline ends. This CDR3 reads CASSFQGRGSGYTF. The CDR3 DNA follows: TGCGCCAGCAGCTTTCAGGGGCGCGGCAGTGGCTACACCTTC. The full variable domain, in which reference TRBV5-1 and TRBJ1-2 provide the parts outside the CDR3, is KAGVTQTPRYLIKTRGQQVTLSCSPISGHRSVSWYQQTPGQGLQFLFEYFSETQRNKGNFPGRFSGRQFSNSRSEMNVSTLELGDSALYLCASSFQGRGSGYTFGSGTRLTVV.

This chain uses TRBV10-3 with TRBJ2-1; D unresolved. Trimming stripped 6 bases from V and 6 bases from J, with 15 bases between. This CDR3 contains 14 residues. Germline CDR1 is ENHRY and CDR2 is SYGVKD. DNA of the CDR3: TGTGCCATCAGACCTGCGGTCACCGGCAATGAGCAGTTCTTC. This translates into CAIRPAVTGNEQFF.

This rearrangement joins TRBV27 to TRBJ2-5, with 9 nucleotides matching TRBD2. The end of the DNA is better explained by TRBJ2-7, so the J call may be wrong. Looked up from germline, CDR1 is MNHEY and CDR2 is SMNVEV (reference sequence). The CDR3 sequence is 15 residues long. For the CDR3, the DNA is TGTGCCAGCAGTTTAAGGGCTAGCGGGAAATACGAGCAGTACTTC. Residues: CASSLRASGKYEQYF.

The rearrangement links TRBV4-1 to TRBJ2-7; 7 nucleotides line up with TRBD2. This CDR3 has 15 amino acids. Per the germline V gene, CDR1 is MGHRA and CDR2 is YSYEKL. V gave up 3 bases and J gave up 5 bases; unmatched junction bases: 10. The CDR3 DNA sequence: TGCGCCAGCAGCCAGCAGCGGGGTTCCATCGACGAGCAGTACTTC. As protein: CASSQQRGSIDEQYF.

This sequence joins TRBV27 and TRBJ2-5; the match to TRBD2 covers 10 bases. V gave up 6 bases and J gave up 5 bases; unmatched junction bases: 3. CDR3 size: 13 residues. CDR1 is MNHEY and CDR2 is SMNVEV in the germline V gene (reference sequence). CDR3 protein: CASSTTSGETQYF. Here the CDR3 DNA reads TGTGCCAGCAGCACGACTAGCGGGGAGACCCAGTACTTC.

V gene TRBV7-8 combines with J gene TRBJ2-5; D uncertain. V lost 1 base to trimming and J lost 3 bases, with 9 bases between them. Germline CDR1 reads SGHVS; CDR2 reads FQNEAQ. The CDR3 has 14 amino acids. CDR3 sequence: CASSLVGTKETQYF. In DNA, the CDR3 is TGTGCCAGCAGCTTAGTGGGCACAAAAGAGACCCAGTACTTC.

J is TRBJ2-7 and V is TRBV5-4, with 10 bases aligning to TRBD2. Germline V gives CDR1 SGHNT, CDR2 YYREEE (reference sequence). V was pared by 2 bases and J by 5 bases, with 7 bases of the junction left unmatched. The CDR3 has 15 amino acids. The CDR3 DNA follows: TGTGCCAGCAGCTTCCCGGTAGCGGGAGGAGACGAGCAGTACTTC. Its translation is CASSFPVAGGDEQYF.

This clone was seen only a few times. This chain's CDR3 is CASSEHPGVSTEAFF. Written as DNA, the CDR3 is TGTGCCAGCAGCGAACACCCGGGGGTGAGCACTGAAGCTTTCTTT. This chain links TRBV9 with TRBJ1-1, with D perhaps TRBD1 (5 bases). Germline assignment: CDR1 SGDLS and CDR2 YYNGEE. The CDR3 sequence is 15 residues long. Trimming shortened V by 3 bases and J by 4 bases, and 16 bases separated the two germline ends. The full variable domain, in which reference TRBV9 and TRBJ1-1 provide the parts outside the CDR3, is DSGVTQTPKHLITATGQRVTLRCSPRSGDLSVYWYQQSLDQGLQFLIQYYNGEERAKGNILERFSAQQFPDLHSELNLSSLELGDSALYFCASSEHPGVSTEAFFGQGTRLTVV.

In nucleotides, the CDR3 is TGCGCCAGCAGCTTGGATACGAGCGGAAATGAGCAGTTCTTC. Its protein is CASSLDTSGNEQFF. The genes are TRBV5-1 and TRBJ2-1; D is perhaps TRBD2 (5 bases). Germline assignment: CDR1 SGHRS and CDR2 YFSETQ. The length of the CDR3 is 14 residues. Trimming took off 0 bases at V and 7 bases at J, with 11 bases between the two ends. The full variable domain, its missing parts supplied by reference TRBV5-1 and TRBJ2-1, is KAGVTQTPRYLIKTRGQQVTLSCSPISGHRSVSWYQQTPGQGLQFLFEYFSETQRNKGNFPGRFSGRQFSNSRSEMNVSTLELGDSALYLCASSLDTSGNEQFFGPGTRLTVL.

The V call is TRBV7-8, the J call TRBJ2-5; 16 bases map to TRBD2. Germline V CDR1 and CDR2: SGHVS, FQNEAQ. With V trimmed by 5 bases and J by 9 bases, 9 bases remained unmatched. The CDR3 runs to 16 residues. The CDR3 loop reads CASSQLGLAGGEAQYF. DNA of the CDR3: TGTGCCAGCAGCCAATTGGGACTAGCGGGAGGGGAGGCCCAGTACTTC.

This rearrangement joins TRBV6-5 to TRBJ2-3; D is possibly TRBD2 (6 bases). This CDR3 has 15 residues. The V end was cut by 3 bases, the J end by 3 bases, with 13 bases between. Germline values: CDR1 MNHEY, CDR2 SVGAGI. The CDR3 sequence is CASSYGGGETDTQYF. CDR3 nucleotides: TGTGCCAGCAGTTATGGAGGCGGGGAGACAGATACGCAGTATTTT.

The chain uses TRBV6-1 and TRBJ2-5, with 8 bases that match TRBD2. V shed 3 bases and J 0 bases; nucleotides not matched to a gene: 3. This CDR3 has 15 amino acids. Germline values: CDR1 MNHNS, CDR2 SASEGT. CDR3 nucleotide sequence: TGTGCCAGCAGTGAGATAGCGGGACACCAAGAGACCCAGTACTTC. This codes for CASSEIAGHQETQYF.

The V gene is TRBV5-1, the J gene TRBJ2-7; TRBD2 matches at 10 bases. The CDR3 covers 15 residues. The germline CDR1 and CDR2 sequences are SGHRS and YFSETQ. The V segment lost 3 bases and the J segment 7 bases; nucleotides outside the gene matches: 10. The CDR3 DNA follows: TGCGCCAGCAGCTATACCGGGACTAGCGAGGTAGAGCAGTACTTC. Residues: CASSYTGTSEVEQYF.